This is a list of T cell receptor beta chains from one sample in a study of vaccination and CD4 T cells after COVID-19. A single record per CDR3 protein comes from TCRdb applying MiXCR to the PCR reads. The data show approximately 9,500 distinct CDR3 sequences, approximately 45% seen once. Antigen specificity for these receptors is unknown. Input material: CD4+ T cells from blood, cultured in vitro. Receptor source: a human donor in good health. CDR3s include the opening cysteine and the closing phenylalanine or tryptophan. D genes are given only for firm matches. Rows give clone size only sometimes, using once, few, many, or a class for an expanded clone.

CDR3nt: TGTGCCAGCTCCCCCAATGCGGGCGGCACAGATACGCAGTATTTT
CDR3aa: CASSPNAGGTDTQYF
abundance: -
v_gene: TRBV18
d_gene: -
j_gene: TRBJ2-3

CDR3nt: TGTGCCAGCAGCGCACAGCTCACCTATAATTCACCCCTCCACTTT
CDR3aa: CASSAQLTYNSPLHF
abundance: large
v_gene: TRBV9
d_gene: -
j_gene: TRBJ1-6

CDR3nt: TGTGCCAGCAGAAGACAGGCCAGCAAAAACATTCAGTACTTC
CDR3aa: CASRRQASKNIQYF
abundance: -
v_gene: TRBV6-1
d_gene: -
j_gene: TRBJ2-4

CDR3nt: TGTGCCAGCACCCAGGGGGCGGCGAACACCGGGGAGCTGTTTTTT
CDR3aa: CASTQGAANTGELFF
abundance: -
v_gene: TRBV6-1
d_gene: TRBD1
j_gene: TRBJ2-2

CDR3nt: TGTGCCAGCAGCTTAGGGACTAGCGGGACAGATACGCAGTATTTT
CDR3aa: CASSLGTSGTDTQYF
abundance: -
v_gene: TRBV7-3
d_gene: TRBD2
j_gene: TRBJ2-3

CDR3nt: TGTGCCAGCAGCCGACCGCCGGACAGGGTTCTGTTGGAGACCCAGTACTTC
CDR3aa: CASSRPPDRVLLETQYF
abundance: -
v_gene: TRBV6-2/TRBV6-3
d_gene: TRBD1
j_gene: TRBJ2-5

CDR3nt: TGTGCCAGTAGTGCCCTAGCGGATCTGGATACGCAGTATTTT
CDR3aa: CASSALADLDTQYF
abundance: -
v_gene: TRBV19
d_gene: TRBD2
j_gene: TRBJ2-3

CDR3nt: TGTGCCAGCAGCTCGGACAGGGAGCGGTATGGCTACACCTTC
CDR3aa: CASSSDRERYGYTF
abundance: -
v_gene: TRBV7-9
d_gene: TRBD1
j_gene: TRBJ1-2

CDR3nt: TGTGCCAGCAGTTACTTCGGGGTACAGCATCGCAATCAGCCCCAGCATTTT
CDR3aa: CASSYFGVQHRNQPQHF
abundance: few
v_gene: TRBV6-2/TRBV6-3
d_gene: -
j_gene: TRBJ1-5

CDR3nt: TGTGCCACCAGTGGCGGGACTCGAGGGTCCTACGAGCAGTACTTC
CDR3aa: CATSGGTRGSYEQYF
abundance: -
v_gene: TRBV24-1
d_gene: -
j_gene: TRBJ2-7

CDR3nt: TGTGCCAGCAGCCGGGACAGGCATACTGAAGCTTTCTTT
CDR3aa: CASSRDRHTEAFF
abundance: -
v_gene: TRBV5-6
d_gene: TRBD1
j_gene: TRBJ1-1

CDR3nt: TGTGCCACCAGTGTCACTAGCGGAGAGACCCAGTACTTC
CDR3aa: CATSVTSGETQYF
abundance: few
v_gene: TRBV24-1
d_gene: TRBD2
j_gene: TRBJ2-5

CDR3nt: TGTGCCAGCAGCTTTCCCGACTCTGGGGCCAACGTCCTGACTTTC
CDR3aa: CASSFPDSGANVLTF
abundance: -
v_gene: TRBV7-2
d_gene: -
j_gene: TRBJ2-6

CDR3nt: TGTGCCAGCAGTCTCTTACGGACAGGGAGGGAGCAGTACTTC
CDR3aa: CASSLLRTGREQYF
abundance: -
v_gene: TRBV6-2/TRBV6-3
d_gene: TRBD1
j_gene: TRBJ2-7

CDR3nt: TGTGCCAGCAGCCCTCCGTCGGGGAACGAGCAGTACTTC
CDR3aa: CASSPPSGNEQYF
abundance: few
v_gene: TRBV7-9
d_gene: -
j_gene: TRBJ2-7

CDR3nt: TGTGCCAGCAGTCTCCTGATAATTCGCGAGCAGTACTTC
CDR3aa: CASSLLIIREQYF
abundance: -
v_gene: TRBV6-2/TRBV6-3
d_gene: -
j_gene: TRBJ2-7

CDR3nt: TGTGCCAGCGCGACGAGCTCCTACAATGAGCAGTTCTTC
CDR3aa: CASATSSYNEQFF
abundance: -
v_gene: TRBV6-2/TRBV6-3
d_gene: -
j_gene: TRBJ2-1

CDR3nt: TGTGCCAGCCCCATGGGACCGGGGGTCAATTCACCCCTCCACTTT
CDR3aa: CASPMGPGVNSPLHF
abundance: few
v_gene: TRBV7-9
d_gene: -
j_gene: TRBJ1-6